This T cell receptor beta chain is from a study of technical replicates of blood from several donors. This CDR3 is built from 11 residues. From germline, CDR1 is SEHNR and CDR2 FQNEAQ (reference sequence). Trimming took off 1 base at V and 6 bases at J, with 3 bases between the two ends. The protocol was immunoSEQ multiplex PCR, while the TCRdb copy is restricted to in-frame clones and leaves out a portion. The data hold over 10,000 clones, with approximately 86% observed a single time. The TCR was taken from a human donor in good health. Specimen: PBMCs. This rearrangement joins TRBV7-9 to TRBJ1-1; no firm D call. CDR3 DNA sequence: TGTGCCAGCAGCTTAGACTCTGAAGCTTTCTTT. It encodes CASSLDSEAFF.